In its sample, the clone carrying this TCR beta chain was seen a few times. The antigen is unknown. A single record per CDR3 protein comes from TCRdb applying MiXCR to the 5' RACE reads. This sample carries 400,000 to 550,000 distinct CDR3 sequences, roughly 26% of them seen once, and the ten largest clones take 2.9%. The data were taken from a study of identical twins. CDR1 SGHRS and CDR2 YFSETQ come from the germline V gene. The CDR3 is 13 amino acids. V gave up 5 bases and J gave up 2 bases, with 10 bases separating them. Study-level points and caveats: Memory repertoires lacked the insertion deficit that abundant cord blood beta clonotypes showed.

Another study also made use of these data, one on T cells expressing NK-cell markers.

This TCR derives from a woman younger than 30 in good health. J is TRBJ1-1 and V is TRBV5-1, with D hard to call. Sequenced: CD4+ T cells sorted from blood. CDR3 coding DNA: TGCGCCAGCAGAGAACAGCAAAACACTGAAGCTTTCTTT. Amino acid sequence: CASREQQNTEAFF.